This entry lists 7 T cell receptor beta chains sequenced from one sample in a study of CD8 T cells in ankylosing spondylitis. TCRdb reanalysed the 5' RACE reads using MiXCR and keeps one entry per CDR3 protein. The repertoire has tens of thousands of distinct CDR3 sequences, roughly 29% of them found once; the top ten carry roughly 42%. The sample taken for sequencing was synovial fluid, either unsorted or a sorted T cell fraction (not recorded which). All receptors come from a male donor with ankylosing spondylitis.

The chain is built from TRBV29-1 and TRBJ2-6; 10 positions match TRBD1. CDR1 and CDR2 from the germline V gene are SQVTM and ANQGSEA. This CDR3 region has 18 residues. V shed 3 bases, J shed 1 base, and the junction held 9 bases outside the gene matches. The CDR3 DNA reads as TGCAGCGTTGATCCAGCCGGGACAGGGGAATCTGGGGCCAACGTCCTGACTTTC. It encodes CSVDPAGTGESGANVLTF.

This clonotype was recorded many times. This chain uses TRBV5-1 with TRBJ2-2; the D gene could be TRBD1 or TRBD2 (5 bases each). V gave up 4 bases and J gave up 2 bases, with 12 bases separating them. In germline, CDR1 is SGHRS, CDR2 YFSETQ. This CDR3 is built from 15 residues. The CDR3 reads CASSTGTSNTGELFF. The CDR3 DNA reads TGCGCCAGCAGCACCGGGACGAGCAACACCGGGGAGCTGTTTTTT.

The V and J genes are TRBV20-1 and TRBJ1-3; TRBD1 matches 11 bases. The CDR3 runs 15 residues. Germline assignment: CDR1 DFQATT and CDR2 SNEGSKA (reference sequence). V lost 6 bases to trimming and J lost 2 bases; unmatched junction nucleotides: 6. CDR3 in DNA: TGCAGTGCAATGGGACAGGGGGGTCCTGGAAACACCATATATTTT. Its translation: CSAMGQGGPGNTIYF.

V gene TRBV30 combines with J gene TRBJ1-5; 8 bases are a match to TRBD1. Germline trimming cut 5 bases from V and 2 bases from J; bases unmatched to any gene: 8. Germline-derived CDR1 and CDR2 are GTSNPN and SVGIG (reference sequence). This CDR3 contains 15 residues. The CDR3 nucleotides are TGTGCCTGGTGCCGCAAGACAGGGGGCAATCAGCCCCAGCATTTT. Amino acid sequence: CAWCRKTGGNQPQHF.

The chain combines TRBV5-1 with TRBJ1-2, with a possible D match to TRBD1 (5 bases). The CDR3 spans 11 residues. The V gene's germline CDR1 is SGHRS and CDR2 YFSETQ. V was trimmed by 9 bases and J by 8 bases, leaving 14 bases between them. The CDR3 reads CATNSGAGYTF. In DNA form, the CDR3 reads TGCGCCACCAACTCCGGGGCCGGCTACACCTTC.

The chain links TRBV20-1 to TRBJ2-4; 9 nucleotides agree with TRBD2. V was clipped by 0 bases and J by 9 bases; unmatched bases: 6. The length of the CDR3 is 14 residues. Germline V lookup: CDR1 DFQATT, CDR2 SNEGSKA (reference sequence). CDR3 in amino acids: CSARDLEREVIQYF. In DNA, the CDR3 is TGCAGTGCTAGAGATCTGGAGCGGGAGGTCATTCAGTACTTC.

This clonotype was counted many times. This sequence joins TRBV2 and TRBJ2-3; D remains unclear. This CDR3 spans 19 amino acids. V dropped 0 bases and J dropped 2 bases, with 21 bases sitting between them. Looked up from germline, CDR1 is SNHLY and CDR2 is FYNNEI. The CDR3 region has the DNA TGTGCCAGCAGTGAAGCGCTACCAGGATTAGAGGCATCCACAGATACGCAGTATTTT. As protein: CASSEALPGLEASTDTQYF.